The 10 T cell receptor beta chains reported below all come from one sample, sequenced in a study of shared clonotypes between healthy human individuals. Produced via immunoSEQ multiplex PCR; TCRdb's table is partial and in-frame only. The sample has about 1.1 million clones; 60% to 80% are singletons. Sequencing was done on a sample of memory CD4+ T cells from PBMCs. As for subset: CD45RA-negative fraction. The receptors come from a man between 18 and 29 years old in good health. Some clones in this sample may be carry-over from other donors' samples.

This clone was recorded once. V and J are TRBV28 and TRBJ2-7, with D unresolved. Germline CDR1 MDHEN, CDR2 SYDVKM. The germline V and J ends were trimmed by 6 bases and 0 bases, with 12 bases remaining between them. The CDR3 runs to 14 residues. CDR3 coding DNA: TGTGCCAGCAGCCGGGTCGACAACTCCTACGAGCAGTACTTC. Translating it yields CASSRVDNSYEQYF.

This chain links TRBV28 with TRBJ2-3; D perhaps matches TRBD2 (5 bases). Germline loops: CDR1 MDHEN, CDR2 SYDVKM. V was shortened by 8 bases and J by 1 base, with 16 bases between the two germline ends. The length of the CDR3 is 15 residues. In DNA, the CDR3 is TGTGCCAGCTCAATGGCCCCGAGGGGCACAGATACGCAGTATTTT. Translated: CASSMAPRGTDTQYF.

The chain joins TRBV5-4 to TRBJ1-1; D is undetermined. Germline lookup yields CDR1 SGHNT and CDR2 YYREEE (reference sequence). Trimming pared 2 bases from V and 3 bases from J, leaving 11 bases between. The CDR3 sequence is 14 residues long. CDR3 sequence (DNA): TGTGCCAGCAGCTTACCTCCATCGCACACTGAAGCTTTCTTT. It yields the protein CASSLPPSHTEAFF.

The chain employs TRBV7-8 and TRBJ1-2; 7 positions agree with TRBD1. CDR1 and CDR2 from the germline V gene are SGHVS and FQNEAQ. CDR3 length: 13 amino acids. J lost 8 bases, V lost 4 bases, and 7 bases had no gene match. The CDR3 nucleotides are TGTGCCAGCAGCTCCTTAACAGGGGACGGCTACACCTTC. Its protein product is CASSSLTGDGYTF.

Worth noting for this clone: The sample holds other DNA sequences that translate to the same CDR3. J is TRBJ2-5 and V is TRBV7-9; D remains unclear. CDR3 length equals 15 residues. Germline V gene sequence: CDR1 SEHNR, CDR2 FQNEAQ (reference sequence). With 0 bases removed from V and 4 bases from J, the gap between germline ends came to 12 bases. CDR3 sequence (DNA): TGTGCCAGCAGCTTAGCCTTAGGGCCCGGAGAGACCCAGTACTTC. Translated, it gives CASSLALGPGETQYF. Full variable domain (remainder filled in from reference TRBV7-9 and TRBJ2-5): DTGVSQNPRHKITKRGQNVTFRCDPISEHNRLYWYRQTLGQGPEFLTYFQNEAQLEKSRLLSDRFSAERPKGSFSTLEIQRTEQGDSAMYLCASSLALGPGETQYFGPGTRLLVL.

As to this clone: One end of the junction varies from germline; a read error may be responsible. The chain employs TRBV4-2 and TRBJ2-1, with 7 nucleotides matching TRBD2. CDR1 is LGHNA, CDR2 YNFKEQ, per germline. The CDR3 contains 13 residues. CDR3 loop: CASSQVMREFKIF. CDR3 coding DNA: TGTGCCAGCAGCCAAGTAATGCGGGAGTTTAAGATCTTC.

The chain is built from TRBV5-6 and TRBJ2-1; tentative D call: TRBD1 (5 bases). V was trimmed by 4 bases and J by 6 bases, leaving 17 bases between them. This CDR3 is 15 amino acids long. Per the germline V gene, CDR1 is SGHDT and CDR2 is YYEEEE. CDR3 amino acids: CASSPGLQDGNEQFF. The CDR3 bases are TGTGCCAGCAGCCCCGGCCTACAGGATGGCAATGAGCAGTTCTTC. Supplemented by reference TRBV5-6 and TRBJ2-1, the full variable domain reads DAGVTQSPTHLIKTRGQQVTLRCSPKSGHDTVSWYQQALGQGPQFIFQYYEEEERQRGNFPDRFSGHQFPNYSSELNVNALLLGDSALYLCASSPGLQDGNEQFFGPGTRLTVL.

The rearrangement links TRBV28 to TRBJ2-7; TRBD2 matches 7 bases. The germline gives CDR1 MDHEN, CDR2 SYDVKM. V was clipped by 5 bases and J by 2 bases; unmatched bases: 6. There are 14 residues in the CDR3. CDR3 bases: TGTGCCAGCAGTATGAGCGGGGACGCCTACGAGCAGTACTTC. Its translation: CASSMSGDAYEQYF.

The chain joins TRBV7-2 to TRBJ2-7, with D perhaps matching TRBD2 (6 bases). The CDR3 sequence is 15 residues long. Germline CDR1 is SGHTA and CDR2 is FQGNSA. V was trimmed by 0 bases and J by 0 bases, leaving 9 bases between them. CDR3 protein: CASSLARTTSYEQYF. The CDR3, as DNA: TGTGCCAGCAGCTTAGCAAGGACTACCTCCTACGAGCAGTACTTC.

In regard to this clone: Other DNA sequences in the sample encode the same CDR3. The chain carries TRBV7-3 and TRBJ2-2, with D uncertain. Looked up from germline, CDR1 is SGHTA and CDR2 is FQGTGA. The ends were cut back, 2 bases at V and 7 bases at J, with 5 bases in the middle. The CDR3 length is 12 residues. CDR3 DNA sequence: TGTGCCAGCAGCTTATCAGGCGGGGAGCTGTTTTTT. Translating gives CASSLSGGELFF.